This TCR beta chain is drawn from a study of T cells in localized non-small cell lung cancer (dated by TCRdb to 2018 to 2020). Study-level background: T cell repertoires of about 240 early-stage NSCLC patients were analyzed, with tumors being compared against uninvolved tumor-adjacent lungs. The cohort consisted of around 250 treatment-naive NSCLC patients whose localized lung tumors had been resected. A mean age of around 66 years was recorded for the NSCLC patients, of whom more than 120 were male and around 100 were female. What the work shows at the level of the full study, not this receptor alone: Uninvolved tumor-adjacent lung showed the highest T cell clonality, higher than tumor, which suggests more focused antigenic responses in the uninvolved tumor-adjacent lung. Of the top 100 tumor clones, a median of around 57 were detected in paired uninvolved adjacent lung; under 30 were also among that lung's top 100. Since the design was exploratory, TCR variables were selected using unadjusted p-values with no false-discovery rate correction. Because multi-region tumor sequencing was not performed, intratumor heterogeneity could not be ruled out. Higher T cell density in blood was associated with longer overall survival, whereas higher clonality in adjacent lung was associated with shorter survival.

The immunoSEQ Assay was used to sequence TCR beta CDR3 regions from DNA. Regarding the original processing steps: To compute T cell density, TCR beta template counts were normalized to usable DNA, which was estimated by amplifying housekeeping genes. Richness was estimated with the preseqR package, extrapolating to 400,000 templates for PBMC samples and 120,000 templates for tissue samples. Clonality was calculated as one minus Pielou's evenness. Tissue-enriched TCRs were identified through differential abundance testing performed on productive amino-acid clonotypes, with a minimum total count of 5 and an alpha of 0.1. The Jaccard Index and the Morisita Overlap Index were used to measure how much the repertoires overlapped between compartments. GLIPH grouped TCR beta CDR3s together with public tetramer-defined viral CDR3s, and a viral motif had to include at least three viral sequences and show V-gene enrichment. TCRdb carries this immuneACCESS record with in-frame sequences only. Its versions omit some clonotypes, under half of them owing to an unresolved V gene in the studies checked, with the rest unexplained. Clone size and the V and J calls come from that table; the DNA yielded D and trimming. This sample lists fewer than 100,000 clones; 70% to 90% were detected once. The biggest ten clones account for 8% to 10% of the sample.

Notes on this clone: Its antigen remains unidentified. Nothing much larger sits one base from this clone, and base qualities are not available.

At diagnosis, peripheral blood, uninvolved tumor-adjacent lung and tumor were collected and were preserved as a mix of fresh-frozen and FFPE material. For TCR repertoire profiling, blood samples were analyzed in the form of peripheral blood mononuclear cells. Sample: peripheral blood, taken before any cancer treatment. This receptor was taken from a female donor at least 60 years old with stage I lung adenocarcinoma.

CDR3 loop: CASSLPSSGTSLADTQYF. The DNA is as follows: TGTGCCAGCAGCCTACCGTCCTCCGGGACTAGTCTTGCAGATACGCAGTATTTT. Recombination joined TRBV25-1 with TRBJ2-3; 8 junctional bases match TRBD2. Taken from cysteine to phenylalanine, the CDR3 has 18 residues. Of the read, only the CDR3 DNA is kept; its 54 bases are in frame from base 1. CDR1 and CDR2 (MGHDK, SYGVNS) derive from the germline V gene. Trimmed from V: 6 bases; trimmed from J: 4 bases; junction bases lacking a gene match: 18.